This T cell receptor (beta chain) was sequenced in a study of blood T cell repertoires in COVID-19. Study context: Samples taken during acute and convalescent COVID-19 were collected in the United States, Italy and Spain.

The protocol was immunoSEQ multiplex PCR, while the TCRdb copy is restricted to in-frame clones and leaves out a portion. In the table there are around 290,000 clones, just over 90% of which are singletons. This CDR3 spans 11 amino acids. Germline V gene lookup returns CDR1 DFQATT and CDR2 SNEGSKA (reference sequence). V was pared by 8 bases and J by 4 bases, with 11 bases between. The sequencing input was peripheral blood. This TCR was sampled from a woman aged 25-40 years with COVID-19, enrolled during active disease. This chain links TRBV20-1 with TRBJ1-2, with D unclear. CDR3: CSTPYSYGYTF. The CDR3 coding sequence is TGCAGTACACCCTACAGCTATGGCTACACCTTC.